The clone carrying this TCR beta chain was seen more than once but under ten times. MiXCR, applied by TCRdb to the RT-PCR reads, yields one record per CDR3 protein. The sample holds hundreds of thousands of distinct CDR3 sequences, approximately 15% seen once. This TCR derives from a female donor in good health, serving as a healthy control. The sample was memory CD4+ T cells from blood.

The CDR3 is CASSIGYDNEQFF. CDR3 DNA sequence: TGTGCCAGCAGCATTGGGTATGACAATGAGCAGTTCTTC. The chain combines TRBV7-7 with TRBJ2-1; D gene ambiguous. CDR3 length: 13 amino acids. Germline assignment: CDR1 SSHAT and CDR2 FNYEAQ (reference sequence). Deletions cut 5 bases from V and 5 bases from J, with 10 bases between.